This T cell receptor (beta chain) was found in a study of radiation and T cells in renal cell carcinoma. Study-level background: Nephrectomy followed 15 Gy stereotactic body radiation by 4 weeks. Study-level findings and limits: Baseline intratumoral clonotype presence is unknown without pretreatment biopsies.

Trimming cost V 0 bases and J 5 bases; bases outside gene matches: 9. Germline assignment: CDR1 SGDLS and CDR2 YYNGEE. CDR3 length: 16 residues. Time point meaning: baseline pretreatment blood. The treatment was: 15 Gy SBRT to primary tumor, nephrectomy 4 weeks later. Radiation-treated patients gave blood at baseline, week 2 and week 4. As concerns this clone: Its antigen remains unidentified.

Only in-frame clones appear in the TCRdb table, and some are missing; sequencing was by immunoSEQ multiplex PCR. The sample has more than 140,000 clones, roughly 80% seen once. The chain carries TRBV9 and TRBJ2-5, with 8 bases identical to TRBD2. The clonotype originates from a woman aged 45-59 years with renal cell carcinoma. Sequencing used blood, obtained from a patient whose treatment included radiotherapy and nephrectomy. The CDR3 region is CASSVVPGRAEETQYF. For the CDR3, the DNA is TGTGCCAGCAGCGTAGTTCCCGGGAGGGCCGAGGAGACCCAGTACTTC.